The rows below give T cell receptor beta chains drawn from one sample of a study of regulatory T cells in long-lasting Graves disease. TCRdb re-called the multiplex PCR reads through MiXCR, storing one row per CDR3 protein. The sample consists of more than 300,000 distinct CDR3 sequences, 20% of them appearing once. The sample consisted of peripheral blood mononuclear cells (PBMCs), taken when the disease was refractory, from a patient treated with antithyroid drugs. These receptors all come from a female donor with Graves disease. The CDR3 runs from the conserved cysteine through the conserved F or W. D genes are given only for firm matches. Clone size is not always given. Where it is, it says once, few, many or a class for expanded clones.

clone_size | cdr3_length | j_call | v_call | d_call | cdr3_aa | cdr3_nt
few | 16 | TRBJ2-7 | TRBV18 | NA | CASSPYGDLQMDEQYF | TGTGCCAGCTCACCCTACGGGGATCTCCAGATGGACGAGCAGTACTTC
NA | 15 | TRBJ1-2 | TRBV4-2 | TRBD1 | CASSQDPGTGGGYTF | TGTGCCAGCAGCCAAGATCCGGGGACAGGAGGAGGCTACACCTTC
many | 14 | TRBJ1-5 | TRBV2 | NA | CASSEAGLTQPQHF | TGTGCCAGCAGTGAAGCCGGCCTTACTCAGCCCCAGCATTTT
many | 14 | TRBJ2-2 | TRBV12-3/TRBV12-4 | NA | CASSKTGPTGELFF | TGTGCCAGCAGTAAGACGGGGCCTACCGGGGAGCTGTTTTTT
NA | 14 | TRBJ2-2 | TRBV11-3 | NA | CASSFKRRGGELFF | TGTGCCAGCAGCTTCAAGCGGAGGGGGGGGGAGCTGTTTTTT
few | 12 | TRBJ2-1 | TRBV2 | NA | CASPREAGEQFF | TGTGCCAGCCCCCGCGAGGCGGGTGAGCAGTTCTTC
once | 15 | TRBJ2-7 | TRBV4-1 | NA | CASSQDYTVPSEQYF | TGCGCCAGCAGCCAGGATTACACAGTTCCAAGCGAGCAGTACTTC
NA | 13 | TRBJ1-6 | TRBV19 | TRBD1 | CASSPTGSAPLHF | TGTGCCAGTAGCCCGACAGGGTCCGCACCCCTCCACTTT
many | 14 | TRBJ1-4 | TRBV19 | NA | CASSIRGANEKLFF | TGTGCCAGTAGTATTCGGGGAGCCAATGAAAAACTGTTTTTT
few | 18 | TRBJ2-6 | TRBV7-2 | TRBD1 | CASSSRGRGESGANVLTF | TGTGCCAGCAGCAGCAGGGGGCGCGGAGAGTCTGGGGCCAACGTCCTGACTTTC
few | 15 | TRBJ2-7 | TRBV11-2 | NA | CASSLNDRSSYEQYF | TGTGCCAGCAGCTTAAACGACAGAAGCTCCTACGAGCAGTACTTC
many | 14 | TRBJ1-2 | TRBV5-6 | TRBD1 | CASSLQGDSNGYTF | TGTGCCAGCAGCTTGCAGGGGGATTCAAATGGCTACACCTTC
many | 15 | TRBJ2-5 | TRBV6-6 | TRBD2 | CASSYSGLARETQYF | TGTGCCAGCAGTTACTCGGGACTAGCTAGGGAGACCCAGTACTTC
few | 16 | TRBJ1-5 | TRBV20-1 | NA | CSARDPEGVGNQPQHF | TGCAGTGCTAGAGACCCCGAGGGGGTTGGCAATCAGCCCCAGCATTTT
many | 13 | TRBJ1-5 | TRBV19 | NA | CASSLISGQPQHF | TGTGCCAGTAGTCTGATCTCAGGGCAGCCCCAGCATTTT
many | 14 | TRBJ1-5 | TRBV27 | TRBD1 | CASSLQGADQPQHF | TGTGCCAGCAGTTTACAGGGGGCGGATCAGCCCCAGCATTTT
few | 16 | TRBJ1-1 | TRBV28 | NA | CASSLSIGGFTFKAFF | TGTGCCAGCAGTTTAAGTATAGGAGGGTTTACCTTTAAAGCTTTCTTT
many | 15 | TRBJ1-6 | TRBV4-3 | TRBD1 | CASSHTTGGLSPLHF | TGCGCCAGCAGCCACACGACAGGGGGCCTATCACCCCTCCACTTT
NA | 16 | TRBJ2-1 | TRBV19 | NA | CASRAAEISSYNEQFF | TGTGCCAGTAGGGCAGCGGAAATCAGCTCCTACAATGAGCAGTTCTTC
few | 15 | TRBJ1-2 | TRBV18 | NA | CASSATTGINYGYTF | TGTGCCAGCTCCGCAACGACGGGGATTAACTATGGCTACACCTTC
few | 13 | TRBJ1-2 | TRBV14 | NA | CASSFRGDYGYTF | TGTGCCAGCAGCTTCAGGGGCGACTATGGCTACACCTTC
NA | 13 | TRBJ1-5 | TRBV24-1 | TRBD1 | CATRSGGDQPQHF | TGTGCCACCAGGTCAGGGGGCGACCAGCCCCAGCATTTT
NA | 15 | TRBJ1-1 | TRBV7-3 | TRBD1 | CASSLTGQGTTEAFF | TGTGCCAGCAGCTTAACGGGACAGGGGACAACTGAAGCTTTCTTT
NA | 14 | TRBJ2-7 | TRBV9 | NA | CASSVGDAAYEQYF | TGTGCCAGCAGCGTAGGGGATGCCGCCTACGAGCAGTACTTC
few | 16 | TRBJ2-7 | TRBV19 | NA | CASTEIAGAHLYEQYF | TGTGCCAGTACCGAAATCGCAGGGGCCCACCTCTACGAGCAGTACTTC
many | 15 | TRBJ2-7 | TRBV19 | TRBD1 | CASSISGQARYEQYF | TGTGCCAGTAGTATTTCCGGACAGGCGAGATACGAGCAGTACTTC
many | 14 | TRBJ2-2 | TRBV28 | TRBD1 | CASSLRGYTGELFF | TGTGCCAGCAGTCTCAGGGGGTACACCGGGGAGCTGTTTTTT
few | 15 | TRBJ2-4 | TRBV11-3 | NA | CASSLMARAKNIQYF | TGTGCCAGCAGCTTAATGGCGAGGGCCAAAAACATTCAGTACTTC
many | 15 | TRBJ2-7 | TRBV5-1 | NA | CASSDRDGSSYEQYF | TGCGCCAGCAGCGATCGGGACGGTTCTTCCTACGAGCAGTACTTC
few | 16 | TRBJ1-6 | TRBV14 | TRBD1 | CASSPRTGLDNSPLHF | TGTGCCAGCAGCCCTAGGACAGGGCTCGATAATTCACCCCTCCACTTT
many | 14 | TRBJ1-5 | TRBV2 | NA | CASSEPGSNQPQHF | TGTGCCAGCAGTGAACCAGGTAGCAATCAGCCCCAGCATTTT
many | 12 | TRBJ1-1 | TRBV2 | NA | CASSEWNTEAFF | TGTGCCAGCAGTGAATGGAACACTGAAGCTTTCTTT
NA | 16 | TRBJ2-3 | TRBV11-2 | NA | CASSSGRGGTTDTQYF | TGTGCCAGCAGCTCGGGCCGCGGCGGCACAACAGATACGCAGTATTTT